The clone carrying this T cell receptor (beta chain) came up once. Its antigen remains unidentified. The entry originates in a study of shared clonotypes between healthy human individuals. Whole-study context: Samples came from two female and a few male donors aged 18 to 49. There were three CD4 naive, three CD4 memory, two CD8 naive and one CD8 memory plates per donor. General study points: Generally, naive subsets (rather than memory subsets) showed larger estimated richness. A handful of donors held 4.5% to 5% of naive CD4 clonotypes in common.

Some clones are missing from TCRdb's copy, which holds only in-frame ones; the method was immunoSEQ multiplex PCR. In the table there are some 2,400,000 clones, around 95% of which are singletons. The V gene's germline CDR1 is SEHNR and CDR2 FQNEAQ (reference sequence). Trimming took 4 bases from V and 4 from J; bases not matched to a gene: 7. This CDR3 has 14 amino acids. The receptor's source is a man younger than 35 in good health. Sequenced material: naive CD4+ T cells sorted from blood. Subset here: CD45RA+ positively selected. V gene TRBV7-9 combines with J gene TRBJ2-7; 7 bases agree with TRBD1. CDR3 DNA: TGTGCCAGCAGCTCGTCGGGACAGCCATACGAGCAGTACTTC. It translates to CASSSSGQPYEQYF.